This TCR beta chain appears in the sequencing data of a study of T cell responses to AZD1222 COVID-19 vaccine. Method: immunoSEQ multiplex PCR; TCRdb's copy keeps in-frame clones and lacks some. Of roughly 100,000 clones listed, roughly 87% were seen once; the top ten hold approximately 15%. Turning to this clone: Its matching antigen is unknown.

General study findings and limits: All repertoire sampling was performed exclusively after the peak T cell response. Regions left unmutated in variants are reportedly the target of nearly half of spike-specific TCRs. Receipt of two AZD1222 doses was followed by a rise in Spike-specific TCR breadth and depth.

CDR3 length: 13 amino acids. Trimming took off 0 bases at V and 10 bases at J, with 10 bases between the two ends. Germline V gives CDR1 LNHNV, CDR2 YYDKDF (reference sequence). The chain combines TRBV15 with TRBJ1-5, with D uncertain. This clonotype was obtained from an adult in good health. The sequenced sample was peripheral blood, obtained on day 0 of AZD1222 vaccination. The CDR3 region has the DNA TGTGCCACCAGCAGAGATGTGGTCTCTCCCCAGCATTTT. It encodes CATSRDVVSPQHF.